These 26 T cell receptor beta chains came from one sample sequenced in a study of OX40 agonist ivuxolimab in advanced cancers. TCRdb keeps only in-frame clones here, not all; method: immunoSEQ multiplex PCR. The data show roughly 70,000 clones, 88% seen once. Specimen: CD4+ or CD8+ T cells sorted from blood, collected in a trial of the OX40 agonist ivuxolimab. All receptors come from an adult with an advanced solid tumor such as melanoma, head and neck, liver or kidney cancer.

This clone was observed a single time. V usage is TRBV9 and J usage is TRBJ1-1; 8 bases agree with TRBD1. The CDR3 is made up of 14 amino acids. Germline loops: CDR1 SGDLS, CDR2 YYNGEE. J lost 5 bases, V lost 4 bases, and 7 bases had no gene match. The CDR3: CASSPNRGGTEAFF. DNA for the CDR3: TGTGCCAGCAGCCCCAACAGGGGGGGTACTGAAGCTTTCTTT.

The chain is built from TRBV5-1 and TRBJ2-7, with TRBD1 matching over 9 bases. V was pared by 3 bases and J by 3 bases, with 7 bases of the junction left unmatched. CDR3 length: 15 residues. Germline CDR1 and CDR2: SGHRS and YFSETQ. The CDR3 loop reads CASSYSGTGYYEQYF. The CDR3 DNA reads TGCGCCAGCAGCTACTCCGGGACAGGGTACTACGAGCAGTACTTC.

Only a few counts were recorded for this clone. V gene TRBV27 combines with J gene TRBJ2-5; 13 bases align to TRBD2. CDR1 and CDR2 (germline): MNHEY, SMNVEV (reference sequence). Trimming cost V 5 bases and J 2 bases; bases outside gene matches: 8. CDR3 length equals 17 residues. CDR3 protein: CASSPTRTSGSQETQYF. As DNA, the CDR3 is TGTGCCAGCAGTCCGACCAGGACTAGCGGGAGTCAAGAGACCCAGTACTTC.

The genes are TRBV5-1 and TRBJ2-4; possibly TRBD1 for D (6 bases). The germline V and J ends were trimmed by 1 base and 3 bases, with 8 bases remaining between them. Germline values: CDR1 SGHRS, CDR2 YFSETQ. The CDR3 loop spans 14 amino acids. The CDR3 DNA reads TGCGCCAGCAGCTTGATAGGGGGCAAAAACATTCAGTACTTC. Encoded protein: CASSLIGGKNIQYF.

V usage is TRBV6-5 and J usage is TRBJ2-5, with 9 nucleotides matching TRBD2. V lost 0 bases to trimming and J lost 5 bases; unmatched junction nucleotides: 7. This CDR3 is 16 amino acids long. From germline, CDR1 is MNHEY and CDR2 SVGAGI. The CDR3: CASSYSRGLAGETQYF. Here the CDR3 DNA reads TGTGCCAGCAGTTACTCGAGGGGACTAGCCGGGGAGACCCAGTACTTC.

This chain's CDR3 is CASSPPSGKGTGELFF. In nucleotides, the CDR3 is TGTGCCAGCTCACCACCGAGCGGGAAGGGCACCGGGGAGCTGTTTTTT. This chain uses TRBV18 with TRBJ2-2; TRBD2 matches 7 bases. This CDR3 has 16 residues. The V gene end was trimmed by 0 bases and the J gene end by 4 bases; junction bases not matched to a gene: 5. Germline lookup yields CDR1 KGHSH and CDR2 LQKENI.

The chain couples TRBV5-1 to TRBJ2-5, with 9 bases matching TRBD1. The junction had 8 bases not matched to a gene; V was cut back by 4 bases and J by 7 bases. Germline CDR1 SGHRS, CDR2 YFSETQ. The CDR3 contains 14 residues. The CDR3 region has the DNA TGCGCCAGCAGCGGACAGGGGAACAAGTTGACCCAGTACTTC. This translates into CASSGQGNKLTQYF.

The V and J genes are TRBV6-5 and TRBJ2-6; the D is unclear. CDR1 is MNHEY and CDR2 is SVGAGI in the germline V gene. V was shortened by 6 bases and J by 2 bases, with 8 bases between the two germline ends. This CDR3 is 14 amino acids long. DNA of the CDR3: TGTGCCAGCAGCCTCAGCCCTGGGGCCAACGTCCTGACTTTC. As protein: CASSLSPGANVLTF.

The gene calls are TRBV5-5 and TRBJ1-3; a possible D gene is TRBD1 (6 bases). Trimming shortened V by 1 base and J by 1 base, and 9 bases separated the two germline ends. CDR1 is SGHKS, CDR2 YYEKEE, per germline (reference sequence). This CDR3 spans 15 amino acids. CDR3 sequence: CASSLTGISGNTIYF. The CDR3 DNA reads as TGTGCCAGCAGCTTGACAGGGATATCTGGAAACACCATATATTTT. Combining the CDR3 with reference TRBV5-5 and TRBJ1-3 gives the whole variable domain DAGVTQSPTHLIKTRGQQVTLRCSPISGHKSVSWYQQVLGQGPQFIFQYYEKEERGRGNFPDRFSARQFPNYSSELNVNALLLGDSALYLCASSLTGISGNTIYFGEGSWLTVV.

A few counts support this clone. The chain recombines TRBV5-1 with TRBJ1-1, with D possibly TRBD1 on 5 matching bases. The CDR3 totals 13 residues. Germline V gene data show CDR1 as SGHRS and CDR2 as YFSETQ. Between the trimmed V and J ends, which lost 0 bases and 6 bases, there was a span of 9 bases. The CDR3 reads CASSLVGGAEAFF. Here the CDR3 DNA reads TGCGCCAGCAGCTTGGTCGGGGGGGCTGAAGCTTTCTTT.

The chain is built from TRBV6-5 and TRBJ1-2, with no clear D. The V gene's germline CDR1 is MNHEY and CDR2 SVGAGI. There are 14 residues in the CDR3. The V end lost 4 bases, the J end lost 2 bases, and 11 bases lay between the germline ends. The chain's CDR3 is CASSSAGGNYGYTF. Written as DNA, the CDR3 is TGTGCCAGCAGTTCCGCCGGAGGGAACTATGGCTACACCTTC.

The CDR3 here is CASSQHEGNTGELFF. For the CDR3, the DNA is TGTGCCAGCAGCCAACACGAGGGGAACACCGGGGAGCTGTTTTTT. The rearrangement joins TRBV7-6 to TRBJ2-2; D possibly corresponds to TRBD2 (5 bases). Germline V gene lookup returns CDR1 SGHVS and CDR2 FNYEAQ. The V and J ends lost 5 bases and 1 base respectively, with 11 bases between them. The CDR3 is 15 residues long.

This chain links TRBV19 with TRBJ1-2, with D maybe TRBD1 (5 bases). The V gene lost 5 bases and the J gene lost 6 bases, with 10 bases spanning the gap. Germline V CDR1 and CDR2: LNHDA, SQIVND (reference sequence). The CDR3 totals 12 residues. In DNA, the CDR3 is TGTGCCAGTAGTCCACGGGACGATGGCTACACCTTC. Its translation: CASSPRDDGYTF.

This rearrangement joins TRBV2 to TRBJ2-7; D perhaps matches TRBD2 (6 bases). The CDR3 runs to 14 residues. The V gene lost 7 bases and the J gene lost 2 bases, with 15 bases spanning the gap. In germline, CDR1 is SNHLY, CDR2 FYNNEI. The CDR3 is CASTPGTPPYEQYF. DNA for the CDR3: TGTGCCAGCACCCCCGGGACTCCCCCCTACGAGCAGTACTTC.

The CDR3 coding sequence is TGTGCCAGCTCACCACCGTATGAGACCCAGTACTTC. Its protein product is CASSPPYETQYF. The chain combines TRBV18 with TRBJ2-5; D gene unclear. There are 12 residues in the CDR3. Germline CDR1 KGHSH, CDR2 LQKENI. The ends were cut back, 0 bases at V and 5 bases at J, with 4 bases in the middle.

V usage is TRBV28 and J usage is TRBJ2-7; 7 positions match TRBD2. The V gene end was trimmed by 5 bases and the J gene end by 3 bases; junction bases not matched to a gene: 10. The CDR3 sequence is 15 residues long. Germline V gene lookup returns CDR1 MDHEN and CDR2 SYDVKM. CDR3 region: CASSPGGGTFYEQYF. CDR3 coding DNA: TGTGCCAGCAGTCCGGGGGGAGGGACCTTCTACGAGCAGTACTTC.

This chain connects TRBV2 to TRBJ2-7; possible D gene TRBD2, 6 bases. Germline V gene data show CDR1 as SNHLY and CDR2 as FYNNEI. Deletions cut 8 bases from V and 2 bases from J, with 13 bases between. This CDR3 contains 13 residues. The CDR3 DNA sequence: TGTGCCAGCGGTAGGGAGGCGACCTACGAGCAGTACTTC. Translation: CASGREATYEQYF.

This clone was seen only once. The V gene is TRBV5-1, the J gene TRBJ2-1; 13 bases are a match to TRBD2. CDR1 SGHRS and CDR2 YFSETQ come from the germline V gene. After removal of 4 bases from V and 0 bases from J, the junction contained 4 bases not matched to a gene. CDR3 size: 17 residues. Here the CDR3 DNA reads TGCGCCAGCAGCGGACTAGCGGGAGAGAGCTCCTACAATGAGCAGTTCTTC. Translation gives CASSGLAGESSYNEQFF. Together with reference TRBV5-1 and TRBJ2-1, the CDR3 gives the full variable domain: KAGVTQTPRYLIKTRGQQVTLSCSPISGHRSVSWYQQTPGQGLQFLFEYFSETQRNKGNFPGRFSGRQFSNSRSEMNVSTLELGDSALYLCASSGLAGESSYNEQFFGPGTRLTVL.

V is TRBV7-3 and J is TRBJ2-5; 8 bases are a match to TRBD2. Germline CDR1 SGHTA, CDR2 FQGTGA. J lost 2 bases, V lost 5 bases, and 16 bases had no gene match. The CDR3 is 18 residues long. The CDR3: CASSQGLIAGGRQETQYF. CDR3 DNA sequence: TGTGCCAGCAGCCAGGGACTAATCGCGGGAGGACGACAAGAGACCCAGTACTTC.

This clone was observed a few times. V usage is TRBV25-1 and J usage is TRBJ1-1, with a possible D match to TRBD1 (6 bases). Germline CDR1 MGHDK, CDR2 SYGVNS. This CDR3 contains 15 residues. The ends were cut back, 3 bases at V and 2 bases at J, with 13 bases in the middle. The CDR3 nucleotides are TGTGCCAGCAGTGAGGGGGGGCCTGGCAACACTGAAGCTTTCTTT. Encoded protein: CASSEGGPGNTEAFF.

The gene calls are TRBV5-8 and TRBJ2-5; D is tentatively TRBD1 or TRBD2 (5 bases each). This CDR3 has 15 amino acids. Germline V gene lookup returns CDR1 SGHTS and CDR2 YDEGEE. V lost 4 bases and J 5 bases, leaving 18 bases between the germline ends. This chain's CDR3 is CASSAGRLEGETQYF. The CDR3 nucleotides are TGTGCCAGCAGCGCCGGGCGGTTAGAGGGGGAGACCCAGTACTTC.

The chain combines TRBV28 with TRBJ1-1; D is ambiguous. The CDR3 has 13 amino acids. Germline CDR1 and CDR2: MDHEN and SYDVKM. V lost 2 bases, J lost 4 bases, and 8 bases lay in between. For the CDR3, the DNA is TGTGCCAGCAGTTTACAGGTAGGCACTGAAGCTTTCTTT. Its protein product is CASSLQVGTEAFF.

This chain joins TRBV15 and TRBJ2-3; 7 bases are a match to TRBD2. J lost 3 bases, V lost 1 base, and 4 bases had no gene match. Germline-derived CDR1 and CDR2 are LNHNV and YYDKDF (reference sequence). The CDR3 has 15 residues. CDR3 sequence (DNA): TGTGCCACCAGCAGAGGCGGGAGAGGAACAGATACGCAGTATTTT. Its translation: CATSRGGRGTDTQYF.

This rearrangement joins TRBV19 to TRBJ2-7; D unresolved. V lost 4 bases to trimming and J lost 4 bases, with 8 bases between them. This CDR3 is 12 amino acids long. CDR1 is LNHDA and CDR2 is SQIVND in the germline V gene (reference sequence). CDR3 in DNA: TGTGCCAGTAGTAATCTAGGTTACGAGCAGTACTTC. Protein sequence: CASSNLGYEQYF.

This clone has just one count. The V call is TRBV30, the J call TRBJ1-2; the D gene is possibly TRBD1 (6 bases). This CDR3 has 12 amino acids. Trimming removed 0 bases from V and 8 bases from J, with 10 bases in between. CDR1 is GTSNPN and CDR2 is SVGIG in the germline V gene (reference sequence). This CDR3 reads CAWSVQGGGYTF. The CDR3 bases are TGTGCCTGGAGTGTACAGGGAGGCGGCTACACCTTC.

The chain joins TRBV2 to TRBJ2-1; TRBD1 might be the D (5 bases). There are 12 residues in the CDR3. Germline CDR1 reads SNHLY; CDR2 reads FYNNEI. V gave up 6 bases and J gave up 8 bases, with 11 bases separating them. The CDR3 here is CASRVNRHEQFF. The DNA of the CDR3 is TGTGCCAGCAGGGTAAACAGGCATGAGCAGTTCTTC.